The rows below give T cell receptor beta chains drawn from one sample of a study of blood T cell repertoires in COVID-19. Sequencing used immunoSEQ multiplex PCR; TCRdb keeps in-frame clones, though not all of them. The sample holds 35,000 to 50,000 clones, about 80% seen once. Specimen: peripheral blood. Receptors originate from a woman of 80 years or more with acute or convalescent COVID-19. The CDR3 runs from the conserved cysteine through the conserved F or W. D genes are given only for firm matches. Clone size is not always given. Where it is, it says once, few, many or a class for expanded clones.

J: TRBJ1-4
D: TRBD1
V: TRBV7-8
size: NA
CDR3: CASSLGGTVNEKLFF
DNA: TGTGCCAGCAGTTTAGGAGGGACAGTAAATGAAAAACTGTTTTTT

J: TRBJ1-1
D: TRBD1
V: TRBV10-1
size: NA
CDR3: CAIRVGQPEAFF
DNA: TGCGCCATCAGGGTGGGACAGCCTGAAGCTTTCTTT

J: TRBJ1-4
D: TRBD1
V: TRBV5-8
size: NA
CDR3: CASSWGQSGHEKLFF
DNA: TGTGCCAGCAGCTGGGGACAGTCGGGACATGAAAAACTGTTTTTT

J: TRBJ1-1
D: NA
V: TRBV12-3/TRBV12-4
size: NA
CDR3: CASSWGGRTEAFF
DNA: TGTGCCAGCAGTTGGGGGGGGCGGACTGAAGCTTTCTTT

J: TRBJ1-2
D: TRBD1
V: TRBV2
size: NA
CDR3: CASSAGTDGYTF
DNA: TGTGCCAGCAGCGCCGGGACAGATGGCTACACCTTC

J: TRBJ2-7
D: TRBD1
V: TRBV7-2
size: NA
CDR3: CASSLAPTGVGEQYF
DNA: TGTGCCAGCAGCTTAGCGCCGACAGGGGTGGGGGAGCAGTACTTC

J: TRBJ2-5
D: TRBD2
V: TRBV3-1/TRBV3-2
size: NA
CDR3: CASSQGDGYRGEETQYF
DNA: TGTGCCAGCAGCCAAGGGGACGGGTATCGGGGGGAAGAGACCCAGTACTTC

J: TRBJ2-3
D: TRBD1
V: TRBV29-1
size: NA
CDR3: CSVESAGGHTQYF
DNA: TGCAGCGTTGAATCGGCAGGGGGACATACGCAGTATTTT

J: TRBJ1-4
D: TRBD1
V: TRBV25-1
size: NA
CDR3: CASSQTGGPANEKLFF
DNA: TGTGCCAGCAGCCAGACAGGGGGCCCCGCTAATGAAAAACTGTTTTTT

J: TRBJ1-2
D: TRBD1
V: TRBV4-2
size: NA
CDR3: CASSQVDREYGYTF
DNA: TGTGCCAGCAGCCAAGTGGACAGGGAGTATGGCTACACCTTC

J: TRBJ1-2
D: TRBD1
V: TRBV11-2
size: NA
CDR3: CASSLAGTGRGYTF
DNA: TGTGCCAGCAGCTTAGCCGGGACAGGGAGAGGCTACACCTTC

J: TRBJ2-2
D: NA
V: TRBV10-3
size: NA
CDR3: CAISEAQGGTGELFF
DNA: TGTGCCATCAGTGAGGCTCAGGGAGGCACCGGGGAGCTGTTTTTT

J: TRBJ1-6
D: NA
V: TRBV10-3
size: NA
CDR3: CAISDGEGGNSPLHF
DNA: TGTGCCATCAGTGACGGGGAGGGTGGCAATTCACCCCTCCACTTT

J: TRBJ1-2
D: NA
V: TRBV12-3/TRBV12-4
size: few
CDR3: CASSLEGPYGYTF
DNA: TGTGCCAGCAGTTTAGAGGGGCCCTATGGCTACACCTTC

J: TRBJ1-5
D: TRBD1
V: TRBV19
size: NA
CDR3: CASRHTGAGNQPQHF
DNA: TGTGCCAGCCGTCATACAGGGGCGGGCAATCAGCCCCAGCATTTT

J: TRBJ2-5
D: TRBD1
V: TRBV6-5
size: NA
CDR3: CASRVARGRETQYF
DNA: TGTGCCAGCAGAGTCGCAAGGGGGCGGGAGACCCAGTACTTC

J: TRBJ1-6
D: TRBD1
V: TRBV7-2
size: NA
CDR3: CASSFGTGGSYNSPLHF
DNA: TGTGCCAGCAGCTTCGGGACAGGGGGAAGTTATAATTCACCCCTCCACTTT

J: TRBJ1-2
D: TRBD1
V: TRBV6-5
size: many
CDR3: CASRVPGGGYTF
DNA: TGTGCCAGCAGAGTACCAGGGGGCGGCTACACCTTC